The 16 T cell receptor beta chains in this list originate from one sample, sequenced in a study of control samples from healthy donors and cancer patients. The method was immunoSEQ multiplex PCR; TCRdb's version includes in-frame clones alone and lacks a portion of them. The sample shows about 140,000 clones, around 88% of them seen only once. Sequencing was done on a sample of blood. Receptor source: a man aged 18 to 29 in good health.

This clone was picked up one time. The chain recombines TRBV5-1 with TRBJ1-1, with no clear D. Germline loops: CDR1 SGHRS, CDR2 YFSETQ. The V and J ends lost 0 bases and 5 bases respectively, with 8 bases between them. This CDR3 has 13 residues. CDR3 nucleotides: TGCGCCAGCAGCTTGGGGGGTAGGACTGAAGCTTTCTTT. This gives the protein CASSLGGRTEAFF.

CDR3 DNA sequence: TGTGCCAGCAGCGCCTCCTCTGGGGCCAACGTCCTGACTTTC. It encodes CASSASSGANVLTF. The chain is built from TRBV7-3 and TRBJ2-6; D gene unclear. The V and J ends lost 5 bases and 0 bases respectively, with 5 bases between them. This CDR3 contains 14 residues. CDR1 and CDR2 from the germline V gene are SGHTA and FQGTGA.

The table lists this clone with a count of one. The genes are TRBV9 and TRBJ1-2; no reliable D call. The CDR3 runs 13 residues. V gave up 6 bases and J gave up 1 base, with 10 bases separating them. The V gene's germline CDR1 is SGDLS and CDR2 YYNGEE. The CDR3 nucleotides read TGTGCCAGCACCCCGGACGGTAACTATGGCTACACCTTC. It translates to CASTPDGNYGYTF.

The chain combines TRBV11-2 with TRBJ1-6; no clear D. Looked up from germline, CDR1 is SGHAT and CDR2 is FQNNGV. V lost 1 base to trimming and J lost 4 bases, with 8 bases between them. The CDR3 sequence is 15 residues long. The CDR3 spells CASSLGTGYNSPLHF. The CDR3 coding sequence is TGTGCCAGCAGCTTAGGGACGGGATATAATTCACCCCTCCACTTT. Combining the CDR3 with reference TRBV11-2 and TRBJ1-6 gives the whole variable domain EAGVAQSPRYKIIEKRQSVAFWCNPISGHATLYWYQQILGQGPKLLIQFQNNGVVDDSQLPKDRFSAERLKGVDSTLKIQPAKLEDSAVYLCASSLGTGYNSPLHFGNGTRLTVT.

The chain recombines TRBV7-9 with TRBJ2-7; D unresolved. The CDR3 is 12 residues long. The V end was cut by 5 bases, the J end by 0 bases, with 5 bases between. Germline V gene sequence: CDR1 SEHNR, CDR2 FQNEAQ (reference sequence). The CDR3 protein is CASSPNSYEQYF. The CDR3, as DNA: TGTGCCAGCAGCCCAAACTCCTACGAGCAGTACTTC.

The CDR3 region is CASSGRSNEKLFF. The CDR3 DNA follows: TGTGCCAGTAGTGGCAGAAGTAATGAAAAACTGTTTTTT. The chain uses TRBV19 and TRBJ1-4; no reliable D call. The CDR3 sequence is 13 residues long. Per the germline V gene, CDR1 is LNHDA and CDR2 is SQIVND (reference sequence). The germline V and J ends were trimmed by 5 bases and 4 bases, with 8 bases remaining between them. The full variable domain, rest sourced from reference TRBV19 and TRBJ1-4, is DGGITQSPKYLFRKEGQNVTLSCEQNLNHDAMYWYRQDPGQGLRLIYYSQIVNDFQKGDIAEGYSVSREKKESFPLTVTSAQKNPTAFYLCASSGRSNEKLFFGSGTQLSVL.

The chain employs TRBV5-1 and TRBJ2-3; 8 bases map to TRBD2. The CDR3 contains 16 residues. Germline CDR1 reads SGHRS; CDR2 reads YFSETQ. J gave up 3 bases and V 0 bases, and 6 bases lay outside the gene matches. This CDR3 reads CASSLVSGGPTDTQYF. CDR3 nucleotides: TGCGCCAGCAGCTTGGTGTCGGGGGGGCCTACAGATACGCAGTATTTT.

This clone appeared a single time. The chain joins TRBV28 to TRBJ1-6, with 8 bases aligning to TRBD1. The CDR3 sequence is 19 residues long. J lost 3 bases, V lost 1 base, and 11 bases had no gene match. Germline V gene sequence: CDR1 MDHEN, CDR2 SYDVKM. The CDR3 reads CASSLFSRGQMVYNSPLHF. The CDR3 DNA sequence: TGTGCCAGCAGTTTATTTAGCAGGGGGCAGATGGTCTATAATTCACCCCTCCACTTT.

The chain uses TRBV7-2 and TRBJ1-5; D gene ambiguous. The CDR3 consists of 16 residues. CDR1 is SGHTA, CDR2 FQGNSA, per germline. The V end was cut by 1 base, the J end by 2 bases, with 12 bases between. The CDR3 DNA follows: TGTGCCAGCAGCTTAGGGATCCCGGGCGGCAATCAGCCCCAGCATTTT. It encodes CASSLGIPGGNQPQHF.

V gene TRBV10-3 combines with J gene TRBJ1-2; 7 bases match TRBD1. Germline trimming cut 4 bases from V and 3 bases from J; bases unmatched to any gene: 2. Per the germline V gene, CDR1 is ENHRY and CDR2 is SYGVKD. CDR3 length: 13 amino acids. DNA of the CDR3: TGTGCCATCAGTGGGGACAGTGACTATGGCTACACCTTC. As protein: CAISGDSDYGYTF.

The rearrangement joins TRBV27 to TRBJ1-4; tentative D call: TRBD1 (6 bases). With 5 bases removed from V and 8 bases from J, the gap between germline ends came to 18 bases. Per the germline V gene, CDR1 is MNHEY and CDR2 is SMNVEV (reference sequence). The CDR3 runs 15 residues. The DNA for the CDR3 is TGTGCCAGCAGTCCCTCCAGGGGCGTGGGGGAAAAACTGTTTTTT. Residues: CASSPSRGVGEKLFF.

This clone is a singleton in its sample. The CDR3 protein is CASSSYDEQFF. The CDR3 DNA reads as TGTGCCAGCAGTTCTTACGATGAGCAGTTCTTC. This chain joins TRBV27 and TRBJ2-1; D gene ambiguous. Trimming took off 4 bases at V and 8 bases at J, with 6 bases between the two ends. Germline V CDR1 and CDR2: MNHEY, SMNVEV (reference sequence). This CDR3 has 11 amino acids.

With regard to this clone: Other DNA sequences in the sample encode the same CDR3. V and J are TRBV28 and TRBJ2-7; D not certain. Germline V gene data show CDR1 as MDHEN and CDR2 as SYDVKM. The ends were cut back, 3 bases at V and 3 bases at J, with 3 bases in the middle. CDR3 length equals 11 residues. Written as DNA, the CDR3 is TGTGCCAGCAGTTTGTACTACGAGCAGTACTTC. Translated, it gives CASSLYYEQYF.

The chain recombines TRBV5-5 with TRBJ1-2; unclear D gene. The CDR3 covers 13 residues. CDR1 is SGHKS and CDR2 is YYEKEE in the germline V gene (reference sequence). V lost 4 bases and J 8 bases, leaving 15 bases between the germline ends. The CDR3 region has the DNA TGTGCCAGCAGCCCGGACGGGGAACTCGGCTACACCTTC. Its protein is CASSPDGELGYTF.

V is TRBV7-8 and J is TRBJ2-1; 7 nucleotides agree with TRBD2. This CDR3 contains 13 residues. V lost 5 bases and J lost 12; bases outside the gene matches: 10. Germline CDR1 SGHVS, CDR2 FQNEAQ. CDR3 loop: CASSLRGVAGQFF. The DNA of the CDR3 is TGTGCCAGCAGCCTTCGTGGGGTAGCGGGGCAGTTCTTC.

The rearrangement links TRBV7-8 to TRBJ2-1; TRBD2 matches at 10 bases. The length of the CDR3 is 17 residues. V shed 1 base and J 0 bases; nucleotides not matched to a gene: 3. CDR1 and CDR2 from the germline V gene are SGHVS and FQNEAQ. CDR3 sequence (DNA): TGTGCCAGCAGCTTAGTTAGCGGGGGGTACTCCTACAATGAGCAGTTCTTC. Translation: CASSLVSGGYSYNEQFF.